Listed below are T cell receptor beta chains from one sample, sequenced in a study of shared clonotypes between healthy human individuals. The data were produced by immunoSEQ multiplex PCR, yet TCRdb's version contains in-frame clones alone and is incomplete. The top ten hold around 0.14% of the sample, which has roughly 2.6 million clones, just over 90% seen once. The sample was naive CD4+ T cells sorted from blood. These receptors were taken from a man younger than 30 in good health. Each CDR3 is given with its conserved first and last residue. A D gene is named only where the DNA matches it firmly. Rows may omit the clone size; those that give it use once, few, many or a size class.

j_gene: TRBJ1-1
v_gene: TRBV5-1
abundance: -
d_gene: -
CDR3nt: TGCGCCAGCAGCTTGCTGGGTGGGGGCACTGAAGCTTTCTTT
CDR3aa: CASSLLGGGTEAFF

j_gene: TRBJ2-2
v_gene: TRBV27
abundance: -
d_gene: TRBD2
CDR3nt: TGTGCCAGCAGAGTTCGGGGCTGGAGCGGGAGTAACACCGGGGAGCTGTTTTTT
CDR3aa: CASRVRGWSGSNTGELFF

j_gene: TRBJ2-5
v_gene: TRBV15
abundance: -
d_gene: TRBD2
CDR3nt: TGTGCCACCAGCAGAGAAGCGGGAGGGCGGGGAGAGACCCAGTACTTC
CDR3aa: CATSREAGGRGETQYF

j_gene: TRBJ1-6
v_gene: TRBV30
abundance: -
d_gene: -
CDR3nt: TGTGCCTGGAGTAAGCAGGGTAATTCACCCCTCCACTTT
CDR3aa: CAWSKQGNSPLHF

j_gene: TRBJ1-1
v_gene: TRBV10-3
abundance: -
d_gene: -
CDR3nt: TGTGCCATCAGGCCGGACAGAATTAACACTGAAGCTTTCTTT
CDR3aa: CAIRPDRINTEAFF

j_gene: TRBJ2-5
v_gene: TRBV5-1
abundance: -
d_gene: TRBD1
CDR3nt: TGCGCCAGCAGCTGGGGGACAGGCCTCCAAGAGACCCAGTACTTC
CDR3aa: CASSWGTGLQETQYF

j_gene: TRBJ1-4
v_gene: TRBV7-9
abundance: -
d_gene: -
CDR3nt: TGTGCCAGCAGTCGCCAAAGTTGGGAAAAACTGTTTTTT
CDR3aa: CASSRQSWEKLFF

j_gene: TRBJ2-7
v_gene: TRBV5-8
abundance: -
d_gene: -
CDR3nt: TGTGCCAGCAGCTTTTGGGGCTACGAGCAGTACTTC
CDR3aa: CASSFWGYEQYF

j_gene: TRBJ1-4
v_gene: TRBV28
abundance: -
d_gene: -
CDR3nt: TGTGCCAGCAGAACCGGGGAGGTAGGCGAAAAACTGTTTTTT
CDR3aa: CASRTGEVGEKLFF

j_gene: TRBJ1-6
v_gene: TRBV6-5
abundance: -
d_gene: -
CDR3nt: TGTGCCAGCAGTTTGCGGAATTCACCCCTCCACTTT
CDR3aa: CASSLRNSPLHF

j_gene: TRBJ2-1
v_gene: TRBV11-2
abundance: -
d_gene: -
CDR3nt: TGTGCCAGCAGCTTTGGAAGCGGAAATGATGAGCAGTTCTTC
CDR3aa: CASSFGSGNDEQFF

j_gene: TRBJ1-6
v_gene: TRBV5-1
abundance: -
d_gene: TRBD1
CDR3nt: TGCGCCAGCAGCTTGGCCGGGACAGGGATGGGTTCACCCCTCCACTTT
CDR3aa: CASSLAGTGMGSPLHF

j_gene: TRBJ2-5
v_gene: TRBV30
abundance: once
d_gene: -
CDR3nt: TGTGCCTGGAGGAGGGTAGGAGAGACCCAGTACTTC
CDR3aa: CAWRRVGETQYF

j_gene: TRBJ2-1
v_gene: TRBV25-1
abundance: -
d_gene: TRBD1
CDR3nt: TGTGCCAGCAGTGACCCGGGACAGGGAAAGGACAATGAGCAGTTCTTC
CDR3aa: CASSDPGQGKDNEQFF

j_gene: TRBJ2-3
v_gene: TRBV13
abundance: -
d_gene: -
CDR3nt: TGTGCCAGCAGCTTGCAGTTTAGCACAGATACGCAGTATTTT
CDR3aa: CASSLQFSTDTQYF

j_gene: TRBJ1-2
v_gene: TRBV6-1
abundance: -
d_gene: -
CDR3nt: TGTGCCAGCAGTGAAGGGGGTGCGGGACTATATGGCTACACCTTC
CDR3aa: CASSEGGAGLYGYTF

j_gene: TRBJ2-2
v_gene: TRBV28
abundance: -
d_gene: -
CDR3nt: TGTGCCAGCAGCTCGGCCGGGACCCCCAACACCGGGGAGCTGTTTTTT
CDR3aa: CASSSAGTPNTGELFF

j_gene: TRBJ2-7
v_gene: TRBV7-2
abundance: -
d_gene: TRBD2
CDR3nt: TGTGCCAGCAGCCCATTACCCCCCGGGACTAGCGGGACCTACGAGCAGTACTTC
CDR3aa: CASSPLPPGTSGTYEQYF

j_gene: TRBJ2-1
v_gene: TRBV7-2
abundance: -
d_gene: TRBD2
CDR3nt: TGTGCCAGCAGCAGAACTAGCGGGAGCTCCTACAATGAGCAGTTCTTC
CDR3aa: CASSRTSGSSYNEQFF

j_gene: TRBJ1-4
v_gene: TRBV2
abundance: -
d_gene: -
CDR3nt: TGTGCCAGCACATCGTCCGGGTTAGGGAATGAAAAACTGTTTTTT
CDR3aa: CASTSSGLGNEKLFF

j_gene: TRBJ1-6
v_gene: TRBV6-5
abundance: -
d_gene: -
CDR3nt: TGTGCCAGCAGGAAAGGACGGCTTTGGTCACCCCTCCACTTT
CDR3aa: CASRKGRLWSPLHF

j_gene: TRBJ1-1
v_gene: TRBV5-6
abundance: -
d_gene: TRBD1
CDR3nt: TGTGCCAGCAGTGGGACAGGGGGAAACCTCATGAACACTGAAGCTTTCTTT
CDR3aa: CASSGTGGNLMNTEAFF

j_gene: TRBJ2-7
v_gene: TRBV9
abundance: -
d_gene: -
CDR3nt: TGTGCCAGCAGCGTAGAGGCAGGGGAGACCTACGAGCAGTACTTC
CDR3aa: CASSVEAGETYEQYF